One and the same sample provided the 24 T cell receptor beta chains below, sequenced in a study of shared clonotypes between healthy human individuals (TCRdb year 2020). The library relied on the immunoSEQ multiplex PCR assay. This immuneACCESS table, as held by TCRdb, lists in-frame sequences with V and J called but not all clones. Of the missing ones, under half trace to an unresolved V gene in checked studies; the others have no known cause. The sample data list some 2,000,000 clones, and 90% to 96% of these were observed just once. The top ten clonotypes cover roughly 0.13% of the sample. The sequencing input was naive CD4+ T cells sorted from blood. The cell subset or site label on this specimen signifies: CD45RA+ positively selected. The receptors were gathered from a man younger than 35 in good health.

This clone came up once. The rearrangement links TRBV18 to TRBJ2-7, with D unclear. CDR3 length: 14 residues. CDR1 and CDR2 (germline): KGHSH, LQKENI. Trimming left V 0 bases short and J 5 bases short, with 11 bases between. CDR3 sequence reads: CASSPPLDRDEQYF. In DNA, the CDR3 is TGTGCCAGCTCACCACCTCTGGACCGGGACGAGCAGTACTTC.

About this clone: Different DNA sequences within this sample yield the same CDR3. The rearrangement joins TRBV20-1 to TRBJ2-3; D is undetermined. Germline V gives CDR1 DFQATT, CDR2 SNEGSKA (reference sequence). The CDR3 is 10 residues long. V shed 3 bases and J shed 6 bases, with 4 bases lying between them. The CDR3, as DNA: TGCAGTGCTAGGTCGGATACGCAGTATTTT. Its protein is CSARSDTQYF.

The chain is built from TRBV4-1 and TRBJ1-5; the match to TRBD1 covers 8 bases. The J segment lost 4 bases and the V segment lost 3 bases, leaving 8 bases of the junction unmatched. Germline assignment: CDR1 MGHRA and CDR2 YSYEKL. This CDR3 region has 16 residues. The CDR3 DNA follows: TGCGCCAGCAGCCACACCGACAGGGGTCTTAATCAGCCCCAGCATTTT. This gives the protein CASSHTDRGLNQPQHF.

The rearrangement joins TRBV9 to TRBJ2-2; 8 bases match TRBD2. The germline gives CDR1 SGDLS, CDR2 YYNGEE. J was trimmed by 7 bases and V by 9 bases; bases with no gene match: 11. The CDR3 is 14 amino acids. The CDR3 coding sequence is TGTGCCACCGCGGGGGGACTAGGTGGCGGGGAGCTGTTTTTT. This sequence encodes CATAGGLGGGELFF.

This rearrangement joins TRBV5-1 to TRBJ2-2, with D possibly matching TRBD1 (6 bases). The ends were cut back, 4 bases at V and 2 bases at J, with 12 bases in the middle. The CDR3 contains 15 residues. Per germline, CDR1 SGHRS and CDR2 YFSETQ. The CDR3 here is CASSTRTANTGELFF. The DNA for the CDR3 is TGCGCCAGCAGCACTCGGACAGCCAACACCGGGGAGCTGTTTTTT.

The gene calls are TRBV29-1 and TRBJ1-1; D unresolved. Germline CDR1 reads SQVTM; CDR2 reads ANQGSEA. The CDR3 is 13 amino acids. Trimming shortened V by 4 bases and J by 3 bases, and 12 bases separated the two germline ends. CDR3 DNA sequence: TGCAGCGTTGCACCACTTCAGTACACTGAAGCTTTCTTT. This encodes CSVAPLQYTEAFF.

The V call is TRBV7-2, the J call TRBJ1-5; D gene ambiguous. The CDR3 spans 15 residues. Trimming cost V 7 bases and J 4 bases, with 17 bases left between them. CDR1 and CDR2 from the germline V gene are SGHTA and FQGNSA. The CDR3 loop reads CASNSGGQRNQPQHF. The CDR3 DNA reads as TGTGCCAGCAACTCAGGAGGGCAAAGAAATCAGCCCCAGCATTTT.

The V call is TRBV28, the J call TRBJ2-7, with TRBD2 matching over 8 bases. V lost 6 bases to trimming and J lost 6 bases; unmatched junction nucleotides: 13. Germline CDR1 is MDHEN and CDR2 is SYDVKM. The CDR3 runs 15 residues. CDR3 nucleotide sequence: TGTGCCAGCAGCCCATCGGCAGCGGGAGTACGCGAGCAGTACTTC. Translated, it gives CASSPSAAGVREQYF.

V usage is TRBV7-2 and J usage is TRBJ2-2; 8 positions match TRBD1. Germline assignment: CDR1 SGHTA and CDR2 FQGNSA. V lost 3 bases, J lost 5 bases, and 2 bases stayed unmatched. This CDR3 is 14 amino acids long. The CDR3 spells CASSFDRGTGELFF. CDR3 bases: TGTGCCAGCAGCTTCGACAGGGGAACCGGGGAGCTGTTTTTT.

This rearrangement joins TRBV18 to TRBJ2-5; 7 nucleotides agree with TRBD1. V lost 0 bases to trimming and J lost 1 base; unmatched junction nucleotides: 5. CDR1 is KGHSH, CDR2 LQKENI, per germline. The CDR3 sequence is 16 residues long. CDR3: CASSPPIGTAQETQYF. Written as DNA, the CDR3 is TGTGCCAGCTCACCACCCATAGGGACAGCCCAAGAGACCCAGTACTTC.

This clone appeared a few times. The V and J genes are TRBV27 and TRBJ2-6, with 8 nucleotides matching TRBD1. Trimming took 6 bases from V and 4 from J; bases not matched to a gene: 8. The CDR3 sequence is 16 residues long. Germline CDR1 and CDR2: MNHEY and SMNVEV (reference sequence). This chain's CDR3 is CASSRTGPEGANVLTF. DNA of the CDR3: TGTGCCAGCAGCCGGACAGGGCCGGAGGGGGCCAACGTCCTGACTTTC.

The rearrangement uses TRBV27 and TRBJ2-3; no clear D gene. Germline CDR1 reads MNHEY; CDR2 reads SMNVEV (reference sequence). The CDR3 runs 16 residues. V was shortened by 2 bases and J by 1 base, with 13 bases between the two germline ends. This CDR3 is CASSLGPSRGTDTQYF. For the CDR3, the DNA is TGTGCCAGCAGTTTAGGGCCCTCTCGGGGCACAGATACGCAGTATTTT.

The CDR3 bases are TGTGCCAGCAGGAGGACTAGCACGAACACCGGGGAGCTGTTTTTT. Protein: CASRRTSTNTGELFF. This rearrangement joins TRBV6-1 to TRBJ2-2; TRBD2 matches at 8 bases. Germline V gene lookup returns CDR1 MNHNS and CDR2 SASEGT. The CDR3 totals 15 residues. The V and J ends lost 6 bases and 0 bases, in that order; junction bases with no gene match: 3.

The CDR3 reads CASSQVMGQAFF. DNA of the CDR3: TGCGCCAGCAGCCAAGTCATGGGCCAGGCTTTCTTT. The V call is TRBV4-1, the J call TRBJ1-1; D is uncertain. Trimming took off 1 base at V and 11 bases at J, with 11 bases between the two ends. The germline V gene encodes CDR1 MGHRA and CDR2 YSYEKL. This CDR3 is built from 12 residues.

CDR3 DNA sequence: TGTGCCAGCAGCTCCCCGGGGTTGGAAAACACCATATATTTT. This gives the protein CASSSPGLENTIYF. The chain couples TRBV28 to TRBJ1-3; D remains unclear. Germline CDR1 and CDR2: MDHEN and SYDVKM. V lost 6 bases and J 6 bases, leaving 15 bases between the germline ends. The CDR3 runs 14 residues. Full variable domain (outside the CDR3, taken from reference TRBV28 and TRBJ1-3): DVKVTQSSRYLVKRTGEKVFLECVQDMDHENMFWYRQDPGLGLRLIYFSYDVKMKEKGDIPEGYSVSREKKERFSLILESASTNQTSMYLCASSSPGLENTIYFGEGSWLTVV.

The chain carries TRBV2 and TRBJ2-3; 11 bases agree with TRBD2. The V gene's germline CDR1 is SNHLY and CDR2 FYNNEI. The CDR3 spans 15 residues. V lost 6 bases, J lost 0 bases, and 2 bases stayed unmatched. The CDR3 DNA sequence: TGTGCCAGCAGGAGACTAGCGGGGAGCACAGATACGCAGTATTTT. Protein product: CASRRLAGSTDTQYF.

About this clone: Other DNA variants within this sample encode the same CDR3. The chain couples TRBV6-5 to TRBJ1-1; D is undetermined. CDR1 and CDR2 (germline): MNHEY, SVGAGI. This CDR3 comprises 13 residues. Trimming stripped 6 bases from V and 2 bases from J, with 10 bases between. Written as DNA, the CDR3 is TGTGCCAGCAGCCGCGTAGTTAACACTGAAGCTTTCTTT. It is translated as CASSRVVNTEAFF.

The chain employs TRBV11-2 and TRBJ2-5; TRBD1 matches at 9 bases. This CDR3 is 15 amino acids long. Germline trimming cut 2 bases from V and 5 bases from J; bases unmatched to any gene: 6. CDR1 SGHAT and CDR2 FQNNGV come from the germline V gene. The CDR3 DNA reads as TGTGCCAGCAGCTTATATGGGACAGGGAGGGAGACCCAGTACTTC. Its protein product is CASSLYGTGRETQYF. Full variable domain (remainder filled in from reference TRBV11-2 and TRBJ2-5): EAGVAQSPRYKIIEKRQSVAFWCNPISGHATLYWYQQILGQGPKLLIQFQNNGVVDDSQLPKDRFSAERLKGVDSTLKIQPAKLEDSAVYLCASSLYGTGRETQYFGPGTRLLVL.

The CDR3 region has the DNA TGTGCCAGCTCACCGATAAATCCAGGGGCTATTGGTTACAATGAGCAGTTCTTC. Translation: CASSPINPGAIGYNEQFF. The chain joins TRBV18 to TRBJ2-1; a possible D gene is TRBD1 (6 bases). The CDR3 is 18 residues long. The V end was cut by 3 bases, the J end by 4 bases, with 22 bases between. Looked up from germline, CDR1 is KGHSH and CDR2 is LQKENI.

This rearrangement joins TRBV7-3 to TRBJ2-3; either TRBD1 or TRBD2 may fit D (5 bases each). Per germline, CDR1 SGHTA and CDR2 FQGTGA. This CDR3 is built from 14 residues. Trimming cost V 5 bases and J 11 bases, with 20 bases left between them. CDR3 sequence reads: CASSPGTSGLEQYF. Written as DNA, the CDR3 is TGTGCCAGCAGCCCCGGGACGAGCGGTCTGGAGCAGTATTTT.

The V and J genes are TRBV4-1 and TRBJ1-4, with 9 positions matching TRBD1. The ends lost 5 bases at V and 1 base at J; junction bases unmatched: 2. The CDR3 is 15 amino acids. Germline CDR1 and CDR2: MGHRA and YSYEKL. The DNA for the CDR3 is TGCGCCAGCAGCGCGACAGGGGGAACTAATGAAAAACTGTTTTTT. It translates to CASSATGGTNEKLFF.

This clone was seen a single time. The J gene is TRBJ2-5, the V gene TRBV11-2; TRBD2 matches at 10 bases. The CDR3 is made up of 16 amino acids. CDR1 and CDR2 from the germline V gene are SGHAT and FQNNGV. Unmatched junction bases numbered 9, after V lost 1 base and J lost 7 bases. CDR3 nucleotides: TGTGCCAGCAGCTTAGGGCGGGGGCTAGCGGGAGCGACCCAGTACTTC. Encoded protein: CASSLGRGLAGATQYF. The full variable domain, rest sourced from reference TRBV11-2 and TRBJ2-5, is EAGVAQSPRYKIIEKRQSVAFWCNPISGHATLYWYQQILGQGPKLLIQFQNNGVVDDSQLPKDRFSAERLKGVDSTLKIQPAKLEDSAVYLCASSLGRGLAGATQYFGPGTRLLVL.

With regard to this clone: Other DNA sequences in this sample translate to the same CDR3. The chain carries TRBV5-1 and TRBJ1-2; the D gene is possibly TRBD1 (5 bases). Per germline, CDR1 SGHRS and CDR2 YFSETQ. The V gene lost 4 bases and the J gene lost 1 base, with 8 bases spanning the gap. The CDR3 has 13 residues. DNA of the CDR3: TGCGCCAGCAGCCCTGACAGTAACTATGGCTACACCTTC. Protein: CASSPDSNYGYTF.

This clone was picked up one time. The chain uses TRBV2 and TRBJ1-2; D possibly corresponds to TRBD1 (5 bases). The CDR3 covers 16 residues. Per germline, CDR1 SNHLY and CDR2 FYNNEI. V lost 6 bases and J lost 0, with 17 bases in between. In DNA form, the CDR3 reads TGTGCCAGCAGCATATCTGCTACAGGAGCTAACTATGGCTACACCTTC. Amino acids: CASSISATGANYGYTF.